These T cell receptor beta chains were read from a single sample in a study of blood T cell repertoires in COVID-19. The data were produced by immunoSEQ multiplex PCR, yet TCRdb's version contains in-frame clones alone and is incomplete. The table has around 77,000 clones, around 76% seen once; the top ten hold approximately 18%. The source material was peripheral blood. Source of these receptors: a human donor in a cohort sampled during active COVID-19. Each CDR3 is given with its conserved first and last residue. D genes are given only for firm matches. Not every row has a clone size; where given, it reads once, few, many or a size class.

>TRBV7-6|NA|TRBD1|TRBJ1-4
CASSPVPGQGILFF
TGTGCCAGCAGCCCAGTCCCGGGACAGGGGATACTGTTTTTT
>TRBV30|once|TRBD1|TRBJ1-6
CALMYRDRDSPLHF
TGTGCCTTAATGTACCGGGACAGGGATTCACCCCTCCACTTT
>TRBV7-9|NA|NA|TRBJ1-1
CASSHLMNTEAFF
TGTGCCAGCAGCCACCTAATGAACACTGAAGCTTTCTTT
>TRBV30|few|NA|TRBJ1-2
CAWIPAQQQWSMRYTF
TGTGCCTGGATCCCCGCACAGCAACAGTGGTCTATGCGCTACACCTTC
>TRBV2|NA|NA|TRBJ1-2
CASSAGGALNYGYTF
TGTGCCAGCAGTGCAGGAGGGGCATTGAACTATGGCTACACCTTC
>TRBV5-6|NA|NA|TRBJ2-7
CASSLAGGVHYEQYF
TGTGCCAGCAGCTTGGCAGGCGGGGTACACTACGAGCAGTACTTC
>TRBV18|NA|NA|TRBJ1-3
CASSPRLTVDSGNTIYF
TGTGCCAGCTCACCACGGTTGACAGTCGACTCTGGAAACACCATATATTTT
>TRBV29-1|NA|TRBD1|TRBJ1-2
CSVEDPRTGSYGYTF
TGCAGCGTTGAAGACCCCCGGACAGGATCTTATGGCTACACCTTC
>TRBV6-6|few|NA|TRBJ2-7
CASSYTRNSYEQYF
TGTGCCAGCAGTTACACACGAAACAGTTACGAGCAGTACTTC
>TRBV5-1|NA|TRBD1|TRBJ1-2
CASSLARGDYGYTF
TGCGCCAGCAGCTTGGCCAGGGGGGACTATGGCTACACCTTC
>TRBV27|few|NA|TRBJ2-1
CASSSSTDNEQFF
NA
>TRBV24-1|NA|TRBD1|TRBJ1-2
CATSDLFTGQANYGYTF
TGTGCCACCAGTGATTTGTTTACTGGACAGGCTAACTATGGCTACACCTTC
>TRBV6-5|NA|NA|TRBJ2-7
CASRLRGYEQYF
TGTGCCAGCAGACTCAGGGGTTACGAGCAGTACTTC
>TRBV4-2|NA|TRBD2|TRBJ2-5
CASSPSSGGQETQYF
TGTGCCAGCAGCCCTTCGAGCGGGGGTCAAGAGACCCAGTACTTC
>TRBV18|NA|TRBD1|TRBJ1-1
CASSPQQRGQIEAFF
TGTGCCAGCTCACCTCAACAGAGGGGGCAAATTGAAGCTTTCTTT
>TRBV7-2|NA|TRBD2|TRBJ2-7
CASSLVIAGVEQYF
TGTGCCAGCAGCTTAGTGATAGCGGGGGTCGAGCAGTACTTC
>TRBV15|NA|NA|TRBJ1-2
CATSRTPQPYGYTF
TGTGCCACCAGCAGAACACCACAGCCCTATGGCTACACCTTC
>TRBV3-1/TRBV3-2|NA|TRBD1|TRBJ1-2
CASSRQGDGYTF
TGTGCCAGCAGTCGACAGGGGGACGGCTACACCTTC
>TRBV5-4|many|TRBD1|TRBJ1-5
CASSLADRDNQPQHF
TGTGCCAGCAGCTTGGCGGACAGGGACAACCAGCCCCAGCATTTT
>TRBV7-9|NA|TRBD2|TRBJ2-1
CASTSGVINEQFF
TGTGCCAGCACCAGCGGGGTGATCAATGAGCAGTTCTTC
>TRBV5-6|NA|NA|TRBJ2-7
CASSSGRGRGRSEQYF
TGTGCCAGCAGCTCCGGCCGGGGGCGGGGGAGAAGCGAGCAGTACTTC
>TRBV5-6|NA|TRBD1|TRBJ2-5
CASSQFSGTDYQETQYF
TGTGCCAGCAGCCAATTCTCCGGGACAGATTACCAAGAGACCCAGTACTTC
>TRBV12-3/TRBV12-4|NA|NA|TRBJ1-5
CASSLRGNQPQHF
TGTGCCAGCAGTTTACGGGGGAATCAGCCCCAGCATTTT
>TRBV5-5|NA|TRBD1|TRBJ1-5
CASSPGQGKQPQHF
TGTGCCAGCAGCCCGGGACAGGGAAAACAGCCCCAGCATTTT
>TRBV7-8|NA|NA|TRBJ1-2
CASSIFTGGNYGYTF
TGTGCCAGCAGCATTTTTACCGGGGGTAACTATGGCTACACCTTC
>TRBV6-2/TRBV6-3|once|NA|TRBJ2-7
CASSYSMRGADVYEQYF
TGTGCCAGCAGTTACTCGATGCGGGGAGCGGACGTTTACGAGCAGTACTTC
>TRBV5-6|NA|NA|TRBJ2-7
CASSPAGYEQYF
TGTGCCAGCAGCCCGGCGGGCTACGAGCAGTACTTC
>TRBV6-2/TRBV6-3|NA|TRBD1|TRBJ1-1
CASSNRGGTEAFF
TGTGCCAGCAGTAACAGGGGTGGTACTGAAGCTTTCTTT
>TRBV15|NA|NA|TRBJ1-2
CATREGVHNYGYTF
TGTGCCACCCGTGAAGGGGTTCACAACTATGGCTACACCTTC
>TRBV7-2|NA|TRBD1|TRBJ1-2
CASSWTGTNYGYTF
TGTGCCAGCAGCTGGACAGGAACTAACTATGGCTACACCTTC
>TRBV6-5|NA|NA|TRBJ1-2
CAGGVSYGYTF
TGTGCCGGGGGGGTGAGCTATGGCTACACCTTC